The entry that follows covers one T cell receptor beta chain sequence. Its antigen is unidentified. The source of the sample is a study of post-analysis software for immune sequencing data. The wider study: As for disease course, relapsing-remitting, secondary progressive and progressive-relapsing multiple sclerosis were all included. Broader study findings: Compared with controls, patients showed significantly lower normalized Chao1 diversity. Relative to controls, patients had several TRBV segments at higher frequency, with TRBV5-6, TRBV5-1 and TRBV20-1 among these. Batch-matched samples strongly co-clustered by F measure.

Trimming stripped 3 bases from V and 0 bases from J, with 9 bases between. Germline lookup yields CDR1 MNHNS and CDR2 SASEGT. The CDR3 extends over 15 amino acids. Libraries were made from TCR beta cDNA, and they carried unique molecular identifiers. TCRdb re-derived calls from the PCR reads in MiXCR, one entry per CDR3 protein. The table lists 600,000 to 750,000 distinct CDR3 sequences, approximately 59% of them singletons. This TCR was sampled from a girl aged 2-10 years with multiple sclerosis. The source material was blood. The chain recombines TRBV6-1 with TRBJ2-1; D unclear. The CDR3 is CASSDGVLSYNEQFF. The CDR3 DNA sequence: TGTGCCAGCAGTGATGGGGTTCTCTCCTACAATGAGCAGTTCTTC.